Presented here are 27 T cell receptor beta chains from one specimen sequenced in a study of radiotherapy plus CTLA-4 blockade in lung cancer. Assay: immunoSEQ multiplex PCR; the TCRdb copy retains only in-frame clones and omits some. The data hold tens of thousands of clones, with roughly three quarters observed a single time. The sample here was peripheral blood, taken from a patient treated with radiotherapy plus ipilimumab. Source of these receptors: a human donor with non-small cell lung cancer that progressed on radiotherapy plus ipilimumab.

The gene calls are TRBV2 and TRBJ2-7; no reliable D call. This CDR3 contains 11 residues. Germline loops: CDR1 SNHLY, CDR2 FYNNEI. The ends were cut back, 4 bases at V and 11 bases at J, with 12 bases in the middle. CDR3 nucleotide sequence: TGTGCCAGCAGTGTGGGCCCTCGGGAGTACTTC. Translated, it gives CASSVGPREYF.

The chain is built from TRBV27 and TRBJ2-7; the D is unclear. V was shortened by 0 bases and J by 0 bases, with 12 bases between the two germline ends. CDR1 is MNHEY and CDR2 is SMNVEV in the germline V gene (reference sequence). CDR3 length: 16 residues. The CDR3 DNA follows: TGTGCCAGCAGTTTATCACCTTCGGCGAGCTCCTACGAGCAGTACTTC. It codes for CASSLSPSASSYEQYF.

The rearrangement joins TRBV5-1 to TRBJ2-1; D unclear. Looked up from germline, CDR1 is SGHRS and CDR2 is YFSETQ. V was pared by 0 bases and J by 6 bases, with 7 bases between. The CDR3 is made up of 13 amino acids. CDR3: CASSLDGFNEQFF. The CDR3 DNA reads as TGCGCCAGCAGCTTGGACGGCTTCAATGAGCAGTTCTTC.

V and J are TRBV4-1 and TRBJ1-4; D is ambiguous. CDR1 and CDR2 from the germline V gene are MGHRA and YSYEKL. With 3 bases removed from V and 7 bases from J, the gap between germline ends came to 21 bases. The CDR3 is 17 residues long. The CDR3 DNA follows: TGCGCCAGCAGCCACCCGGACCGCCGGGGAGGTTCTGAAAAACTGTTTTTT. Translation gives CASSHPDRRGGSEKLFF.

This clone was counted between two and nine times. Here the CDR3 reads CASSEWGGLSYEQYF. DNA of the CDR3: TGTGCCAGCAGTGAATGGGGGGGTCTCTCCTACGAGCAGTACTTC. The chain links TRBV6-1 to TRBJ2-7; TRBD2 matches at 7 bases. CDR1 is MNHNS and CDR2 is SASEGT in the germline V gene. The CDR3 runs to 15 residues. Trimming took 2 bases from V and 0 from J; bases not matched to a gene: 4.

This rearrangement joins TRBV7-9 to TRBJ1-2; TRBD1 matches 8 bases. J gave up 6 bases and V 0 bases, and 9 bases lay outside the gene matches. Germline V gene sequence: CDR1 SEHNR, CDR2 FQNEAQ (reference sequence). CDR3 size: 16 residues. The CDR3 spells CASSLAGGQAVDGYTF. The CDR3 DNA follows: TGTGCCAGCAGCTTAGCGGGGGGACAGGCTGTTGATGGCTACACCTTC.

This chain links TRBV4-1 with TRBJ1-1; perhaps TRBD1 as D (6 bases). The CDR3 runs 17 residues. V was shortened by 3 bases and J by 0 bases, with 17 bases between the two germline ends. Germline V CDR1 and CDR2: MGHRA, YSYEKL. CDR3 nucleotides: TGCGCCAGCAGCCACCAGGGGCCTACACTCGTGAACACTGAAGCTTTCTTT. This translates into CASSHQGPTLVNTEAFF.

The CDR3 loop is CASRGQMNTEAFF. In DNA form, the CDR3 reads TGTGCCAGCAGGGGACAAATGAACACTGAAGCTTTCTTT. The V call is TRBV6-1, the J call TRBJ1-1; D perhaps matches TRBD1 (6 bases). V was cut by 6 bases and J by 0 bases, with 8 bases left in between. Germline V gives CDR1 MNHNS, CDR2 SASEGT. CDR3 length: 13 residues.

The CDR3 DNA reads TGTGCCAGCACCAAGGACGGACCCACAGATACGCAGTATTTT. It specifies CASTKDGPTDTQYF. This sequence joins TRBV28 and TRBJ2-3, with no clear D. Trimming cost V 7 bases and J 2 bases, with 13 bases left between them. This CDR3 is built from 14 residues. Germline V gene lookup returns CDR1 MDHEN and CDR2 SYDVKM.

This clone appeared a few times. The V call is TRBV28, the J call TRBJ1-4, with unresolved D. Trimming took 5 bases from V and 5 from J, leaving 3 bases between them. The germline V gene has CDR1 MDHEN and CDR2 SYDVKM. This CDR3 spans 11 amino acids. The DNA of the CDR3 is TGTGCCAGCAGTACAAATGAAAAACTGTTTTTT. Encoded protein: CASSTNEKLFF.

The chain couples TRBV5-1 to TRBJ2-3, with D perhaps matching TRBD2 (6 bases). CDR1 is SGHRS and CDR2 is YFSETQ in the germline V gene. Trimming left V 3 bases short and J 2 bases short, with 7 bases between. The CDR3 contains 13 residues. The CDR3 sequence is CASSSDYTDTQYF. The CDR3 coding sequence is TGCGCCAGCAGCTCGGACTACACAGATACGCAGTATTTT. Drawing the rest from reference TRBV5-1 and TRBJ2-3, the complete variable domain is KAGVTQTPRYLIKTRGQQVTLSCSPISGHRSVSWYQQTPGQGLQFLFEYFSETQRNKGNFPGRFSGRQFSNSRSEMNVSTLELGDSALYLCASSSDYTDTQYFGPGTRLTVL.

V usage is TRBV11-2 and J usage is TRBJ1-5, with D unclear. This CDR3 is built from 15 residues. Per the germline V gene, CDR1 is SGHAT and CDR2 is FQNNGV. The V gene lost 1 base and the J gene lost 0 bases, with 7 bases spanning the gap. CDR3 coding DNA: TGTGCCAGCAGCTTAGGGACGGCTAGCAATCAGCCCCAGCATTTT. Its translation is CASSLGTASNQPQHF.

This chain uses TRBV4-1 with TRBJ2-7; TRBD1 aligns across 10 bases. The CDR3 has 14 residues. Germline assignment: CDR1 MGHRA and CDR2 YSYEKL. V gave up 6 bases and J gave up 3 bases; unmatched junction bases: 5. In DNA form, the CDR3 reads TGCGCCAGCAGTGCCGGGACAGGGGACTACGAGCAGTACTTC. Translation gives CASSAGTGDYEQYF.

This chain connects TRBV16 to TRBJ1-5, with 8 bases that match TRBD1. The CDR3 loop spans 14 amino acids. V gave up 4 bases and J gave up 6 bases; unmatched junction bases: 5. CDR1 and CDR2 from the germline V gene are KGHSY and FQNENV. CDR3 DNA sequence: TGTGCCAGCAGCCTCCAGGGGGCCGGTCAGCCCCAGCATTTT. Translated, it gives CASSLQGAGQPQHF.

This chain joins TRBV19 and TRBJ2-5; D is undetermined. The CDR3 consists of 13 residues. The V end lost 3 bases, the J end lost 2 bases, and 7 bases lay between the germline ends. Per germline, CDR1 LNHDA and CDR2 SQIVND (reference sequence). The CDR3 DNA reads TGTGCCAGTAGTATTGACGGTCAAGAGACCCAGTACTTC. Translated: CASSIDGQETQYF. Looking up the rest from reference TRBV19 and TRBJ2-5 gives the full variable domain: DGGITQSPKYLFRKEGQNVTLSCEQNLNHDAMYWYRQDPGQGLRLIYYSQIVNDFQKGDIAEGYSVSREKKESFPLTVTSAQKNPTAFYLCASSIDGQETQYFGPGTRLLVL.

Here the CDR3 DNA reads TGTGCCTGGAGTGGGGTTCAGGTTCGCGATACGCAGTATTTT. This translates into CAWSGVQVRDTQYF. The chain has TRBV30 and TRBJ2-3; D is unresolved. The CDR3 loop spans 14 amino acids. Germline V CDR1 and CDR2: GTSNPN, SVGIG (reference sequence). The V and J ends lost 1 base and 6 bases respectively, with 14 bases between them.

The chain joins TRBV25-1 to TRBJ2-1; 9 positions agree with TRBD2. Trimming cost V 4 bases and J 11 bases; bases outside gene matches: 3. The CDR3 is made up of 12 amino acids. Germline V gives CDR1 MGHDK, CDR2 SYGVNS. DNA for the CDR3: TGTGCCAGCAGTGCCGCGGGGGGGCAGCAGTTCTTC. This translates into CASSAAGGQQFF.

CDR3 in amino acids: CASSMRDRVDNEKLFF. CDR3 nucleotide sequence: TGTGCCAGCAGCATGAGGGACAGGGTGGATAATGAAAAACTGTTTTTT. This sequence joins TRBV7-8 and TRBJ1-4; 9 bases are a match to TRBD1. Germline CDR1 reads SGHVS; CDR2 reads FQNEAQ. The CDR3 has 16 residues. Trimming took 5 bases from V and 4 from J; bases not matched to a gene: 8.

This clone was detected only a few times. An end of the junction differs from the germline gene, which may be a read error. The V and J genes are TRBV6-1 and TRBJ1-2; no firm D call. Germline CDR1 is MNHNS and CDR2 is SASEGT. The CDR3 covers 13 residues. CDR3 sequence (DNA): TGTGCCATCAGTGAAGGGCAAAAGGAAGGCTACACCTTC. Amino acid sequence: CAISEGQKEGYTF.

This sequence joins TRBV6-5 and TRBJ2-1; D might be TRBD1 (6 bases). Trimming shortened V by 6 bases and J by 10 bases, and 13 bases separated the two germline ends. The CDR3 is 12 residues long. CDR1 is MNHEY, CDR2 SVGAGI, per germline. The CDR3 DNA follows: TGTGCCAGCAGCAACAGGGTGGGGGAGCAGTTCTTC. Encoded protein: CASSNRVGEQFF.

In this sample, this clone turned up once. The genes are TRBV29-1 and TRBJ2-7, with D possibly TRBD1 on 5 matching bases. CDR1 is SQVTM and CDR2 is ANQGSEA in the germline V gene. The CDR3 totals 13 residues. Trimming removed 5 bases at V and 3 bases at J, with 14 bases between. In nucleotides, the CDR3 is TGCAGCGTTTATCCCCGAGACAGCTACGAGCAGTACTTC. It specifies CSVYPRDSYEQYF.

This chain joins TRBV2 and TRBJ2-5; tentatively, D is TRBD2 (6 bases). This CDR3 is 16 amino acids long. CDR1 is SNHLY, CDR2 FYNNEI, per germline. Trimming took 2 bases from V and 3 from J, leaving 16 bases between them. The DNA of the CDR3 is TGTGCCAGCAGTGAATCCCTAGCTAGCGCCGAAGAGACCCAGTACTTC. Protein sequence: CASSESLASAEETQYF. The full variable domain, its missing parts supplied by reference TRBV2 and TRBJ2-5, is EPEVTQTPSHQVTQMGQEVILRCVPISNHLYFYWYRQILGQKVEFLVSFYNNEISEKSEIFDDQFSVERPDGSNFTLKIRSTKLEDSAMYFCASSESLASAEETQYFGPGTRLLVL.

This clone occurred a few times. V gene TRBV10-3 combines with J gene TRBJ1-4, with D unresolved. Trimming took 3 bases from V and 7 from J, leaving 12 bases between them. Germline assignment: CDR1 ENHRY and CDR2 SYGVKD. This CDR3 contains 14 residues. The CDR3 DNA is TGTGCCATCAGTGATAGTAGGGATGGTGAAAAACTGTTTTTT. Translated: CAISDSRDGEKLFF.

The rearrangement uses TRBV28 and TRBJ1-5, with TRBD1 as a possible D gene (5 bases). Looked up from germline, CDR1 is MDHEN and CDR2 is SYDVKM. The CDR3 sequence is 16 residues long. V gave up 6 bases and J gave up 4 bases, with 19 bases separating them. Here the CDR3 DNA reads TGTGCCAGCAGCCCCACGTCGGGGACTCTTAATCAGCCCCAGCATTTT. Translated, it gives CASSPTSGTLNQPQHF.

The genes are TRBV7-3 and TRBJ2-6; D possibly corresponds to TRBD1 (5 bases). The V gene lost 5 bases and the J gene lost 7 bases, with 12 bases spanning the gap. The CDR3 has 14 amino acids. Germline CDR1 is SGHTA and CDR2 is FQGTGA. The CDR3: CASSQAGNANVLTF. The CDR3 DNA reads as TGTGCCAGCAGCCAAGCAGGGAATGCCAACGTCCTGACTTTC.

The CDR3 loop reads CASLASDSYEQYF. The CDR3 DNA follows: TGTGCCAGCCTAGCGAGCGACTCCTACGAGCAGTACTTC. This chain connects TRBV28 to TRBJ2-7; TRBD2 is a possible D gene (6 bases). The CDR3 length is 13 residues. The V gene's germline CDR1 is MDHEN and CDR2 SYDVKM. Trimming left V 8 bases short and J 0 bases short, with 11 bases between.

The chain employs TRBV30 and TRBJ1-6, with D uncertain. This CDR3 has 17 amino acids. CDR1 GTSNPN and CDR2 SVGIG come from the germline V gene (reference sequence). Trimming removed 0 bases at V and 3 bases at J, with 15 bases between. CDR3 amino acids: CAWSVSSSGYYNSPLHF. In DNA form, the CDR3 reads TGTGCCTGGAGTGTTTCGAGTTCGGGCTACTATAATTCACCCCTCCACTTT. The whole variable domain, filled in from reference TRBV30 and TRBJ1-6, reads SQTIHQWPATLVQPVGSPLSLECTVEGTSNPNLYWYRQAAGRGLQLLFYSVGIGQISSEVPQNLSASRPQDRQFILSSKKLLLSDSGFYLCAWSVSSSGYYNSPLHFGNGTRLTVT.